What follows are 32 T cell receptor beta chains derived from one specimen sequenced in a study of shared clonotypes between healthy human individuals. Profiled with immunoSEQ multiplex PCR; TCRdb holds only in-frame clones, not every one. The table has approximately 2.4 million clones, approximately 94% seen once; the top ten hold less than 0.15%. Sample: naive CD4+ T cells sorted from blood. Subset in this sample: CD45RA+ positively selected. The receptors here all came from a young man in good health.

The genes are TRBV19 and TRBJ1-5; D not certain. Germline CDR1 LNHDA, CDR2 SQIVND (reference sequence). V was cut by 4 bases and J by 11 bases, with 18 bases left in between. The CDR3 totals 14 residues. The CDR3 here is CASSTRGTVRTQHF. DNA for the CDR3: TGTGCCAGTAGTACTCGGGGTACTGTCCGGACCCAGCATTTT.

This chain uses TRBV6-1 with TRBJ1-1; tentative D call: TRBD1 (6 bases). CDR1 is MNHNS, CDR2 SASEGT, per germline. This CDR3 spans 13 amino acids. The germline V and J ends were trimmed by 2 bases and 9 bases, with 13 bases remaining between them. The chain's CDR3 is CASSERDTPKAFF. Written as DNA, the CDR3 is TGTGCCAGCAGTGAAAGGGACACACCTAAAGCTTTCTTT.

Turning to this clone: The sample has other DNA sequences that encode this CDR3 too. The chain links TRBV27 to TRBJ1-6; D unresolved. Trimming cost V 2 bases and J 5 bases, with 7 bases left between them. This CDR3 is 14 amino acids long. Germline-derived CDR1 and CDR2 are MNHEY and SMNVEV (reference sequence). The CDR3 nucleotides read TGTGCCAGCAGTTTAGGGAGGAATAATTCACCCCTCCACTTT. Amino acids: CASSLGRNNSPLHF.

The CDR3 DNA reads as TGCGCCAGCAGCCAAGATTTGCAGGGGTATCAGCCCCAGCATTTT. It translates to CASSQDLQGYQPQHF. V gene TRBV4-3 combines with J gene TRBJ1-5, with a tentative D call TRBD1 (6 bases). Germline V lookup: CDR1 LGHNA, CDR2 YSLEER. The V end lost 0 bases, the J end lost 5 bases, and 11 bases lay between the germline ends. This CDR3 is built from 15 residues.

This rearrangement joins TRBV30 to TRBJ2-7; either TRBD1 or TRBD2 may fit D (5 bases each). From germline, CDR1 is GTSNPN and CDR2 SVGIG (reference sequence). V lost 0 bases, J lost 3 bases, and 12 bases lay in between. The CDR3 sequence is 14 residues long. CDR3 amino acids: CAWSVEWGFYEQYF. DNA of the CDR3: TGTGCCTGGAGTGTGGAGTGGGGGTTCTACGAGCAGTACTTC.

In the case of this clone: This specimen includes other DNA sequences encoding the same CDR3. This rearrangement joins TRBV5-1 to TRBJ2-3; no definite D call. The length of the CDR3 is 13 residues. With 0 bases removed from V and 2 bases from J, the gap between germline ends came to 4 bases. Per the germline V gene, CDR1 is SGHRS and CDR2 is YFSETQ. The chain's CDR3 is CASSLVATDTQYF. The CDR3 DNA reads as TGCGCCAGCAGCTTGGTGGCCACAGATACGCAGTATTTT.

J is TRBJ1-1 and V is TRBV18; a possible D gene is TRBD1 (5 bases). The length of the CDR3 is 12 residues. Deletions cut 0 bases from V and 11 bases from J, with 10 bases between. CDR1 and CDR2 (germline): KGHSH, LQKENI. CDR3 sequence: CASSPPSSGAFF. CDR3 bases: TGTGCCAGCTCACCACCAAGCTCAGGGGCTTTCTTT.

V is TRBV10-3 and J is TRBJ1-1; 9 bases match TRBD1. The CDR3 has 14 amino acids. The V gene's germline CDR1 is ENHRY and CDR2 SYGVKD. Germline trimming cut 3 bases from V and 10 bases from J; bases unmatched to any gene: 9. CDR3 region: CAISDSTGGAGAFF. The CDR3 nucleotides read TGTGCCATCAGTGATTCGACAGGGGGTGCAGGAGCTTTCTTT.

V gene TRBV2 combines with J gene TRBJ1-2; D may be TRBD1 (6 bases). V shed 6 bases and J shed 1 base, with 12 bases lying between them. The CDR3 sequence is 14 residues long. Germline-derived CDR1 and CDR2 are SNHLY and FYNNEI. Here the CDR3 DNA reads TGTGCCAGCAGCCGGGGGCCCAATAACTATGGCTACACCTTC. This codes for CASSRGPNNYGYTF.

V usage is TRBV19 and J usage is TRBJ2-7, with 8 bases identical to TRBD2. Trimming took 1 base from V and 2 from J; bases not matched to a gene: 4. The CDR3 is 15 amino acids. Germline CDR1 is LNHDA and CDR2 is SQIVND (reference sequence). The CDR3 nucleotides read TGTGCCAGTAGTATAGCGGGAGCGGGGGCCTACGAGCAGTACTTC. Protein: CASSIAGAGAYEQYF. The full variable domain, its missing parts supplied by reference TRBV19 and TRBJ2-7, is DGGITQSPKYLFRKEGQNVTLSCEQNLNHDAMYWYRQDPGQGLRLIYYSQIVNDFQKGDIAEGYSVSREKKESFPLTVTSAQKNPTAFYLCASSIAGAGAYEQYFGPGTRLTVT.

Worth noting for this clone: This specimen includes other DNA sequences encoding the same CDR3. CDR3: CAWSAGTGNQPQHF. Here the CDR3 DNA reads TGTGCCTGGAGCGCCGGGACAGGCAATCAGCCCCAGCATTTT. This chain links TRBV30 with TRBJ1-5; TRBD1 matches at 7 bases. This CDR3 has 14 residues. The junction had 4 bases not matched to a gene; V was cut back by 3 bases and J by 2 bases. Germline CDR1 is GTSNPN and CDR2 is SVGIG (reference sequence).

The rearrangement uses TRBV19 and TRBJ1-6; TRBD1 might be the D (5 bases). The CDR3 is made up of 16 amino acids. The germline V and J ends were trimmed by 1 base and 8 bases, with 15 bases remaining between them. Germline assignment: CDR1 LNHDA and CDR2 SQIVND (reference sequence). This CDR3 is CASSIGGQGVYSPLHF. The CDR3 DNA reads TGTGCCAGTAGTATAGGCGGCCAGGGAGTTTATTCACCCCTCCACTTT.

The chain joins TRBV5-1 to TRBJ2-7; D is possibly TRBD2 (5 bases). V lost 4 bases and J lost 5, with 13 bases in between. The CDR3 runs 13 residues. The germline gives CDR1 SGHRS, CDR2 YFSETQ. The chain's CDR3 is CASSDQGGHEQYF. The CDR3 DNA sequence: TGCGCCAGCAGCGATCAAGGAGGCCACGAGCAGTACTTC.

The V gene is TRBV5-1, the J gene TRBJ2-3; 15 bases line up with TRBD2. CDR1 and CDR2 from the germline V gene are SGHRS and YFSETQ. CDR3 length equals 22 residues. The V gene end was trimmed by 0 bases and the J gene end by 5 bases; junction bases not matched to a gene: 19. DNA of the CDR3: TGCGCCAGCAGCTTGGGGACTGTCGGGACCGGACTAGCGGGAGGGCCCATAGATACGCAGTATTTT. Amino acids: CASSLGTVGTGLAGGPIDTQYF.

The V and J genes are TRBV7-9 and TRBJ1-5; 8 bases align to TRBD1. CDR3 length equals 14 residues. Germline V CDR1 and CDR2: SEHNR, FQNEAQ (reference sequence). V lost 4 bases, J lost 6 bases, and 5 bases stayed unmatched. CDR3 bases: TGTGCCAGCAGCTATGGACAGGGCTTTCAGCCCCAGCATTTT. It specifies CASSYGQGFQPQHF.

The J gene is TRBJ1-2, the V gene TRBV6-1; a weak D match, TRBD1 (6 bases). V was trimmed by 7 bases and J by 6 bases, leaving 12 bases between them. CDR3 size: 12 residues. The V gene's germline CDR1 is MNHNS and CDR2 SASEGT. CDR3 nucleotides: TGTGCCAGCACTCGGGGGGCAGATGGCTACACCTTC. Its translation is CASTRGADGYTF.

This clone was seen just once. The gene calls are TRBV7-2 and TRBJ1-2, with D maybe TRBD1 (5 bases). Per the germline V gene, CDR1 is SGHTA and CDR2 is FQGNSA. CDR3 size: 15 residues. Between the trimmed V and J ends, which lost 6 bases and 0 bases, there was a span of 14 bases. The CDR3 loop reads CASRLRDLSNYGYTF. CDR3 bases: TGTGCCAGCAGATTAAGGGACCTATCTAACTATGGCTACACCTTC.

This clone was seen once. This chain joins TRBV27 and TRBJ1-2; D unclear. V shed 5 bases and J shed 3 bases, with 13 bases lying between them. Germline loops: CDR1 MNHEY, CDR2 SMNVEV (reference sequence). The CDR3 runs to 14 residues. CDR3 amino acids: CASSGLGQDYGYTF. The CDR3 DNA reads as TGTGCCAGCAGTGGGTTGGGTCAGGACTATGGCTACACCTTC.

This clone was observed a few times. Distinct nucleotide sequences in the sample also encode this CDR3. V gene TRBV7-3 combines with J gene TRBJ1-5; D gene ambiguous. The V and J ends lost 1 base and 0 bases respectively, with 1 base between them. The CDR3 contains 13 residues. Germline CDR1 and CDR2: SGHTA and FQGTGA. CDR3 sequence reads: CASSLSSNQPQHF. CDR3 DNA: TGTGCCAGCAGCTTAAGTAGCAATCAGCCCCAGCATTTT.

Here the CDR3 DNA reads TGTGCCAGTAGTATGAATAGTGGCACTAATGAAAAACTGTTTTTT. As protein: CASSMNSGTNEKLFF. This rearrangement joins TRBV19 to TRBJ1-4; D not certain. The V end lost 3 bases, the J end lost 2 bases, and 10 bases lay between the germline ends. The germline CDR1 and CDR2 sequences are LNHDA and SQIVND (reference sequence). The CDR3 is made up of 15 amino acids.

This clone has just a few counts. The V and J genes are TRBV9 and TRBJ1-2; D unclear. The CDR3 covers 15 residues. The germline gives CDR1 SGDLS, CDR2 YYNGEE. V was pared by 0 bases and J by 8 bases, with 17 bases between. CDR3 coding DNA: TGTGCCAGCAGCGTAGACGGTGGCGGGCGATTGGGCTACACCTTC. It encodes CASSVDGGGRLGYTF.

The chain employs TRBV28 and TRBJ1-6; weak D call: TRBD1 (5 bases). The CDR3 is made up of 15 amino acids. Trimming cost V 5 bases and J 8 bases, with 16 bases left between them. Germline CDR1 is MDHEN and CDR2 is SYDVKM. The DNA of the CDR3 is TGTGCCAGCAGTGGGCCGGGACTGGGATATTCACCCCTCCACTTT. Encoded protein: CASSGPGLGYSPLHF.

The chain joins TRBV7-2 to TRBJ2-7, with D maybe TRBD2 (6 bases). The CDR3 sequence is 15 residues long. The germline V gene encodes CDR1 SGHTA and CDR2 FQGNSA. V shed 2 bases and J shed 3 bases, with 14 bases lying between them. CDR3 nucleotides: TGTGCCAGCAGCTTAACGGCTAGCGCTTACTACGAGCAGTACTTC. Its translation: CASSLTASAYYEQYF. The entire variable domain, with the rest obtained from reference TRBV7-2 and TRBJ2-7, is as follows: GAGVSQSPSNKVTEKGKDVELRCDPISGHTALYWYRQSLGQGLEFLIYFQGNSAPDKSGLPSDRFSAERTGGSVSTLTIQRTQQEDSAVYLCASSLTASAYYEQYFGPGTRLTVT.

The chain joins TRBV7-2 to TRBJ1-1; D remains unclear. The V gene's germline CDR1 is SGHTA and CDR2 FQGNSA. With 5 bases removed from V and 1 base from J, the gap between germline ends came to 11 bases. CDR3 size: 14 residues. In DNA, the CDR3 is TGTGCCAGCAGCCCACGACGGACGAACACTGAAGCTTTCTTT. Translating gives CASSPRRTNTEAFF.

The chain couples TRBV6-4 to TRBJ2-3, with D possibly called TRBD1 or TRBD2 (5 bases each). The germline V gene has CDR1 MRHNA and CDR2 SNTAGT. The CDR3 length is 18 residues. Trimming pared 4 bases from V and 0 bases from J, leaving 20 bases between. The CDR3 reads CASSVYPPGTSSTDTQYF. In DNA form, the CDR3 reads TGTGCCAGCAGTGTTTATCCGCCGGGGACCAGTAGCACAGATACGCAGTATTTT.

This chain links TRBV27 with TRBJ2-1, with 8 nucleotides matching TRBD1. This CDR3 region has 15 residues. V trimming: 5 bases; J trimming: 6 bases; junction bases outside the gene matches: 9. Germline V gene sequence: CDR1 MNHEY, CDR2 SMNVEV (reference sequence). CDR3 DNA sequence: TGTGCCAGCAGTGTCGGACAGGGTAGTGCCAATGAGCAGTTCTTC. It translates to CASSVGQGSANEQFF.

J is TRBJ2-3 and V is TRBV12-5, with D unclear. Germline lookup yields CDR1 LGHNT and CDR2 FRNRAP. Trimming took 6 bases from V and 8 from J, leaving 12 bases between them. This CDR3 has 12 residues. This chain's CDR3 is CASGWVSGTQYF. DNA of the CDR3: TGTGCTAGTGGATGGGTCTCGGGTACGCAGTATTTT.

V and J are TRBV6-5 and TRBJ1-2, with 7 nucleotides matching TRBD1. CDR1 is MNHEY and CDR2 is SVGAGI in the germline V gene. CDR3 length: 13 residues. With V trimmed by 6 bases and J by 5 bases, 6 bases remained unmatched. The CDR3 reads CASRSGTEYGYTF. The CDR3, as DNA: TGTGCCAGCAGGTCCGGGACAGAGTATGGCTACACCTTC.

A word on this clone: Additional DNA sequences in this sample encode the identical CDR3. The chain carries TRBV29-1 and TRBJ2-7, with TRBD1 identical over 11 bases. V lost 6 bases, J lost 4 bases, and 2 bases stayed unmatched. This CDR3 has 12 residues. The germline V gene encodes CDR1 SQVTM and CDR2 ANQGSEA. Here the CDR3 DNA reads TGCAGCGTGGGGACAGGGGGGTACGAGCAGTACTTC. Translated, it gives CSVGTGGYEQYF.

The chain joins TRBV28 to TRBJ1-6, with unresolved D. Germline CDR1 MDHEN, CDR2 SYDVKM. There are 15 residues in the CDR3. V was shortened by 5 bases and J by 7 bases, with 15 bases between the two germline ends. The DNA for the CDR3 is TGTGCCAGCAGTCCGTCATTGAGGCCCAATTCACCCCTCCACTTT. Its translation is CASSPSLRPNSPLHF. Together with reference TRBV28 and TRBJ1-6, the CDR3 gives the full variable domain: DVKVTQSSRYLVKRTGEKVFLECVQDMDHENMFWYRQDPGLGLRLIYFSYDVKMKEKGDIPEGYSVSREKKERFSLILESASTNQTSMYLCASSPSLRPNSPLHFGNGTRLTVT.

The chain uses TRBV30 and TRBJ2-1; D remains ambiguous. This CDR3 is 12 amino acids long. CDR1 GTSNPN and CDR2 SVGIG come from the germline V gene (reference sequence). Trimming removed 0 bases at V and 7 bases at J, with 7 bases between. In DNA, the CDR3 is TGTGCCTGGAGTGTACTGCAGAATGAGCAGTTCTTC. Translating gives CAWSVLQNEQFF.

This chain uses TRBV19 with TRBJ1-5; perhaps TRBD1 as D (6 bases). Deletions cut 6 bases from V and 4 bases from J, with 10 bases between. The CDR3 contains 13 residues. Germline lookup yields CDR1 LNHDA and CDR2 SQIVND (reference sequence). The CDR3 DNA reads TGTGCCAGTAGGACAGGATTTAATCAGCCCCAGCATTTT. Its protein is CASRTGFNQPQHF.